This T cell receptor (beta chain) was recorded in a study of CXCR3-negative and CXCR3-positive naive CD8 T cells. Points from the study as a whole: CXCR3-positive naive cells had TRB CDR3s that were more hydrophobic than CXCR3-negative naive cells had.

The authors prepared UMI-labeled TRB cDNA libraries by 5' RACE. TCRdb reprocessed the 5' RACE reads and keeps a single row for each CDR3 protein, giving no DNA. Its clone listing holds around 63,000 distinct CDR3 sequences. The CDR3 covers 11 residues. Germline CDR1 and CDR2: SGHDT and YYEEEE. CD45RO-CCR7+CD27+CD95- expression identified naive CD8+ T cells. Note on this clonotype: Its antigen is still unknown.

The V gene is TRBV5-6, the J gene TRBJ2-1. This receptor was taken from a human donor in good health. Some clones in this sample may be carry-over from other donors' samples. The sequenced sample was naive CXCR3+ CD8+ T cells from blood. Subset reported: CD45RO-CCR7+CD27+CD95- naive CD8+ T cells expressing CXCR3 (TNR3+). CDR3 protein: CASSSDRVKFF.